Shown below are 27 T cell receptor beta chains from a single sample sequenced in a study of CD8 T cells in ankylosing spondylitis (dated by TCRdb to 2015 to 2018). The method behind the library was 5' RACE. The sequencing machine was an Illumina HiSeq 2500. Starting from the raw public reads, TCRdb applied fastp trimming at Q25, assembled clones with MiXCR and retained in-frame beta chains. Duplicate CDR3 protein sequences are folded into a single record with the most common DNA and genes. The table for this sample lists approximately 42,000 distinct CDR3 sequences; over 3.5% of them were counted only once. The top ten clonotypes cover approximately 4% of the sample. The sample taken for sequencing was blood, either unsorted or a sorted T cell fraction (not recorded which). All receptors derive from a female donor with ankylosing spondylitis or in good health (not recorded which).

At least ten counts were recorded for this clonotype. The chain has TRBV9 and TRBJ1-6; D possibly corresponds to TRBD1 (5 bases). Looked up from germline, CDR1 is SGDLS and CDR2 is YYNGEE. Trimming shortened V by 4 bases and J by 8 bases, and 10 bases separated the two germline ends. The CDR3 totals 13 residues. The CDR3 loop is CASSSGSDSPLHF. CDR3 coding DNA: TGTGCCAGCAGCTCAGGGTCGGATTCACCCCTCCACTTT. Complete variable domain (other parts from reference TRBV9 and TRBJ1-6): DSGVTQTPKHLITATGQRVTLRCSPRSGDLSVYWYQQSLDQGLQFLIQYYNGEERAKGNILERFSAQQFPDLHSELNLSSLELGDSALYFCASSSGSDSPLHFGNGTRLTVT.

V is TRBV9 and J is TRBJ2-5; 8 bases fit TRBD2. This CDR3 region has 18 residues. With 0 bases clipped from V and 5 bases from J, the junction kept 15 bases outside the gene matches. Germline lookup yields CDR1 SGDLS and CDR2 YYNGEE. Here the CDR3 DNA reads TGTGCCAGCAGCGTAGGATTGCCCGGGACTAGGGGGTCGGAGACCCAGTACTTC. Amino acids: CASSVGLPGTRGSETQYF.

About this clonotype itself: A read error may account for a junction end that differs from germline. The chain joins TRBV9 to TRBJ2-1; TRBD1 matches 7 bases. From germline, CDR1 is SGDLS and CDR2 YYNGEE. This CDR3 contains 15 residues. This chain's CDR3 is CTSSSQGTDYNDQFF. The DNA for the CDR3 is TGTACCAGCAGCTCCCAGGGGACAGACTACAATGACCAGTTCTTC.

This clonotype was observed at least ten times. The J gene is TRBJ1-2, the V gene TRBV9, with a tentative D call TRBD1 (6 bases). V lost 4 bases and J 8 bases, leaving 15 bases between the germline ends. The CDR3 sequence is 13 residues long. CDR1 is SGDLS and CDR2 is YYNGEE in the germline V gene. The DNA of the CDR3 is TGTGCCAGCAGCTCTTCCAGGGGACGAGGCTACACCTTC. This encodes CASSSSRGRGYTF.

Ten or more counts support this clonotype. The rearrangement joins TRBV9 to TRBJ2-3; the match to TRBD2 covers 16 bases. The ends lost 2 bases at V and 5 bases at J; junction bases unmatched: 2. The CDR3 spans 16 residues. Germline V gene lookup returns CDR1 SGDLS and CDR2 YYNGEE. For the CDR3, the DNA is TGTGCCAGCAGCGTGGGACTAGCGGGGGGGGAAGATACGCAGTATTTT. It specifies CASSVGLAGGEDTQYF.

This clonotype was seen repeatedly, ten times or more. In DNA form, the CDR3 reads TGTGCCAGCAGCGTAGCTCCTAGACCGGGAGACAATGAGCAGTTCTTC. Its protein is CASSVAPRPGDNEQFF. The chain employs TRBV9 and TRBJ2-1; tentatively, D is TRBD2 (6 bases). The germline gives CDR1 SGDLS, CDR2 YYNGEE. The CDR3 runs 16 residues. The germline V and J ends were trimmed by 0 bases and 5 bases, with 15 bases remaining between them.

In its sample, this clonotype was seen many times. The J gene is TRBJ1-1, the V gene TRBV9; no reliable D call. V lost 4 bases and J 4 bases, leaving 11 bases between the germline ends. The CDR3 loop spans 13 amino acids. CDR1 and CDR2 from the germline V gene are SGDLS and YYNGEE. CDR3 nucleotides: TGTGCCAGCAGCCCTGGTTGGAGCACTGAAGCTTTCTTT. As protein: CASSPGWSTEAFF. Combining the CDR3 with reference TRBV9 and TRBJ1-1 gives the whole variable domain DSGVTQTPKHLITATGQRVTLRCSPRSGDLSVYWYQQSLDQGLQFLIQYYNGEERAKGNILERFSAQQFPDLHSELNLSSLELGDSALYFCASSPGWSTEAFFGQGTRLTVV.

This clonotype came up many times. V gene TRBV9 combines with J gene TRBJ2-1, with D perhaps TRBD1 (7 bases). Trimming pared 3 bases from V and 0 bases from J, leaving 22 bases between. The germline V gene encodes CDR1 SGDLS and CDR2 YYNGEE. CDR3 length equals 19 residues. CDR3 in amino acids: CASSGTGVGGESSYNEQFF. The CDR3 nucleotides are TGTGCCAGCAGCGGAACAGGGGTGGGCGGGGAAAGCTCCTACAATGAGCAGTTCTTC.

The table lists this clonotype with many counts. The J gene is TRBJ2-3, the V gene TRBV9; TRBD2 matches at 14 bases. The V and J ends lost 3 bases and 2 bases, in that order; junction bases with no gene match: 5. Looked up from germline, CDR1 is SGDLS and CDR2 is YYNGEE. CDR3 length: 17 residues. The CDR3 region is CASSAWTSGGNTDTQYF. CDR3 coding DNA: TGTGCCAGCAGCGCGTGGACTAGCGGGGGGAACACAGATACGCAGTATTTT.

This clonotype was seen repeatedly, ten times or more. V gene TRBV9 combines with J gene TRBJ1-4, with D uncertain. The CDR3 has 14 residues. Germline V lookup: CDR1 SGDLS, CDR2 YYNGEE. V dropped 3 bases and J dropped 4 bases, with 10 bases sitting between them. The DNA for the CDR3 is TGTGCCAGCAGCGGATCGTGGGATAATGAAAAACTGTTTTTT. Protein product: CASSGSWDNEKLFF.

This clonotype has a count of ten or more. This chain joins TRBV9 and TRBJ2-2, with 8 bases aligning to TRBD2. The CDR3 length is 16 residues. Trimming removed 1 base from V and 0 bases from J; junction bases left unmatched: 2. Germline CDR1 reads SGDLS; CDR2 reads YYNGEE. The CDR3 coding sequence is TGTGCCAGCAGCGTATTAGCGGGGTCGAACACCGGGGAGCTGTTTTTT. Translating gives CASSVLAGSNTGELFF.

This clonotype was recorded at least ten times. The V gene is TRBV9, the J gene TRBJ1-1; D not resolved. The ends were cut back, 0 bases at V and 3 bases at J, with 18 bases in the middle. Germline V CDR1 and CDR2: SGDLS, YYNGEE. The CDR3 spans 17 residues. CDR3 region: CASSVGTRAREDTEAFF. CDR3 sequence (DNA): TGTGCCAGCAGCGTAGGAACCCGGGCCCGGGAGGACACTGAAGCTTTCTTT.

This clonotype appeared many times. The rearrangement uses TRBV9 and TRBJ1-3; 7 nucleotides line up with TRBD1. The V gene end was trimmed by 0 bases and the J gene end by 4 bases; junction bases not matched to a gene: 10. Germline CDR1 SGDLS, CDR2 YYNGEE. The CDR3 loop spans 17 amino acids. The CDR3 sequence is CASSVDITGVAGNTIYF. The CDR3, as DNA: TGTGCCAGCAGCGTAGACATTACAGGGGTGGCCGGAAACACCATATATTTT.

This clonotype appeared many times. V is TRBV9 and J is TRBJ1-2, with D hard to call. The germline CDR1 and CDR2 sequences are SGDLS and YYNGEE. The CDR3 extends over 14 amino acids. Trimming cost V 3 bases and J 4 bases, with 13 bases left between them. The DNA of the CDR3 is TGTGCCAGCAGCGCCGATCACGGTAGCTATGGCTACACCTTC. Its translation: CASSADHGSYGYTF.

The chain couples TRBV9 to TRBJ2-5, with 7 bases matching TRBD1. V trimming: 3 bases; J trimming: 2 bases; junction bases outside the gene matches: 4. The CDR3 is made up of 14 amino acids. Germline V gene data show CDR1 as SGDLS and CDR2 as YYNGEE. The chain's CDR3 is CASSEGQRQETQYF. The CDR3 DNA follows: TGTGCCAGCAGCGAGGGACAGCGTCAAGAGACCCAGTACTTC. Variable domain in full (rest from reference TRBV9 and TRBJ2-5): DSGVTQTPKHLITATGQRVTLRCSPRSGDLSVYWYQQSLDQGLQFLIQYYNGEERAKGNILERFSAQQFPDLHSELNLSSLELGDSALYFCASSEGQRQETQYFGPGTRLLVL.

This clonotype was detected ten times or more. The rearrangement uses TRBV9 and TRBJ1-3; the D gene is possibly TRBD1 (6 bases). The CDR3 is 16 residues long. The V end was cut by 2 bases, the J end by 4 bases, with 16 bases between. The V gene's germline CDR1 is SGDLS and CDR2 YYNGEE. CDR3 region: CASSVGAQGMGNTIYF. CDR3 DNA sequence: TGTGCCAGCAGCGTCGGGGCACAGGGAATGGGAAACACCATATATTTT. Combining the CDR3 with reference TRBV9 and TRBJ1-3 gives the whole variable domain DSGVTQTPKHLITATGQRVTLRCSPRSGDLSVYWYQQSLDQGLQFLIQYYNGEERAKGNILERFSAQQFPDLHSELNLSSLELGDSALYFCASSVGAQGMGNTIYFGEGSWLTVV.

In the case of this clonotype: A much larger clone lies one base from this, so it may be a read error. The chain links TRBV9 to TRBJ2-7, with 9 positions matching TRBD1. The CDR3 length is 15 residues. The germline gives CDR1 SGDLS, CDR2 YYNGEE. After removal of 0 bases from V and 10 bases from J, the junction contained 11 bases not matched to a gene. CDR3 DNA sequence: TGTGCCAGCAGCGTAGATTGGACAGGGGAAGGCGATCAGTACTTC. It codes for CASSVDWTGEGDQYF.

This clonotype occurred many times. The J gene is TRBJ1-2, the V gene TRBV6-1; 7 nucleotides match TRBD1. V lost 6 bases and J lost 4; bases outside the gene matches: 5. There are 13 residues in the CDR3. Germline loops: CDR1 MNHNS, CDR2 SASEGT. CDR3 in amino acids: CASSQGGGYGYTF. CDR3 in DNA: TGTGCCAGCAGCCAGGGGGGGGGCTATGGCTACACCTTC.

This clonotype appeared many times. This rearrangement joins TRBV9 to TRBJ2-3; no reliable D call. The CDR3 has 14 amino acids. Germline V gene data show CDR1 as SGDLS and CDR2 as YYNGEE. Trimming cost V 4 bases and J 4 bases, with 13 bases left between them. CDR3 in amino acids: CASSPLPFPDTQYF. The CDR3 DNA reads TGTGCCAGCAGCCCCCTCCCGTTCCCAGATACGCAGTATTTT.

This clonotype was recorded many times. The CDR3 is CASSVSGSDTQYF. As DNA, the CDR3 is TGTGCCAGCAGCGTTAGCGGTTCAGATACGCAGTATTTT. The chain combines TRBV9 with TRBJ2-3; a weak D match, TRBD2 (6 bases). V dropped 2 bases and J dropped 4 bases, with 8 bases sitting between them. Germline values: CDR1 SGDLS, CDR2 YYNGEE. The CDR3 runs to 13 residues.

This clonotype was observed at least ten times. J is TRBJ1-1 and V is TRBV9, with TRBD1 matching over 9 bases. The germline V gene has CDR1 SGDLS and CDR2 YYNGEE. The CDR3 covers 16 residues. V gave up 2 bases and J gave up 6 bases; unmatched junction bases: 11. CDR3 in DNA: TGTGCCAGCAGCGTGCGGGACAGGGTCGTCGACGCTGAAGCTTTCTTT. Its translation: CASSVRDRVVDAEAFF.

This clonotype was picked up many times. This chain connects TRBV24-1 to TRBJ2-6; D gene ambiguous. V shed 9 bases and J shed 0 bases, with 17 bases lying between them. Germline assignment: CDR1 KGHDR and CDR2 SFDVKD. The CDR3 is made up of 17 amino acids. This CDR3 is CATFLVADHSGANVLTF. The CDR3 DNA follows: TGTGCCACCTTCTTGGTGGCAGATCACTCTGGGGCCAACGTCCTGACTTTC.

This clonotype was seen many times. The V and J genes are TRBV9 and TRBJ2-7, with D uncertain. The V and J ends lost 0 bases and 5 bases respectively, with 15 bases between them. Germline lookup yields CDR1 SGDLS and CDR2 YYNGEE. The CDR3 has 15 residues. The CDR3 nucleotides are TGTGCCAGCAGCGTAGTGCCTAAGGGCCCCCACGAGCAGTACTTC. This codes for CASSVVPKGPHEQYF.

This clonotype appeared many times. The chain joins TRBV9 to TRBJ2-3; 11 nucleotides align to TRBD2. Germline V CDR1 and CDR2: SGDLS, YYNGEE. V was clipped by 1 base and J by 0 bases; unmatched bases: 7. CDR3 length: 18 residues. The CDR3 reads CASSVRSSGGPSTDTQYF. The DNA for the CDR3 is TGTGCCAGCAGCGTACGATCTAGCGGGGGGCCGAGCACAGATACGCAGTATTTT.

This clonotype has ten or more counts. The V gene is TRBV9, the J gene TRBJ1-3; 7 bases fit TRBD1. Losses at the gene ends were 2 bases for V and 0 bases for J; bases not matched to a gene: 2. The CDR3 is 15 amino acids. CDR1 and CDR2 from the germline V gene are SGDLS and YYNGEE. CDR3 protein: CASSVGQSSGNTIYF. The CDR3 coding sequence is TGTGCCAGCAGCGTGGGACAGTCCTCTGGAAACACCATATATTTT.

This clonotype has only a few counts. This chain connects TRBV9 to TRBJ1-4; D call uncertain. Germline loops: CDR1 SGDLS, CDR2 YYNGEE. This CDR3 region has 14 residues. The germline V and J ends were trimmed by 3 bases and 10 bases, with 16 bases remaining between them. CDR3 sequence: CASSAGFEPGKLFF. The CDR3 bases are TGTGCCAGCAGCGCCGGTTTTGAGCCCGGAAAACTGTTTTTT.

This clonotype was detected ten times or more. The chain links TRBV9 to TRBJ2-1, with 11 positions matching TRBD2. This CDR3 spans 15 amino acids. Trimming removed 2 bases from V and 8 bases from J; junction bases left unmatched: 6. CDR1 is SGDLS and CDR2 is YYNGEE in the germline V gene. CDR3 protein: CASSVSGGAFDEQFF. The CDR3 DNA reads TGTGCCAGCAGCGTTAGCGGGGGGGCTTTCGATGAGCAGTTCTTC.